Listed here are 22 T cell receptor beta chains from one sample, sequenced in a study of cytomegalovirus exposure and HLA in healthy donors. Amplification used 60 Vbeta primers and 13 Jbeta primers. Assay: immunoSEQ multiplex PCR; the TCRdb copy retains only in-frame clones and omits some. Its table records over 120,000 clones. The sequenced material came from PBMCs. Every receptor here comes from a male donor in good health and CMV-seronegative.

J is TRBJ1-5 and V is TRBV28; D perhaps matches TRBD1 (5 bases). The CDR3 is 15 amino acids. Germline V gene lookup returns CDR1 MDHEN and CDR2 SYDVKM. Deletions cut 3 bases from V and 3 bases from J, with 12 bases between. The CDR3 loop is CASSFMGGINQPQHF. DNA for the CDR3: TGTGCCAGCAGTTTTATGGGGGGGATCAATCAGCCCCAGCATTTT.

This chain uses TRBV30 with TRBJ2-5; D perhaps matches TRBD2 (5 bases). V was cut by 0 bases and J by 2 bases, with 10 bases left in between. The CDR3 runs 14 residues. Germline CDR1 reads GTSNPN; CDR2 reads SVGIG (reference sequence). CDR3 nucleotide sequence: TGTGCCTGGAGTGTTGGGAGCGTACAAGAGACCCAGTACTTC. Its translation: CAWSVGSVQETQYF. The full variable domain, rest sourced from reference TRBV30 and TRBJ2-5, is SQTIHQWPATLVQPVGSPLSLECTVEGTSNPNLYWYRQAAGRGLQLLFYSVGIGQISSEVPQNLSASRPQDRQFILSSKKLLLSDSGFYLCAWSVGSVQETQYFGPGTRLLVL.

This chain connects TRBV6-6 to TRBJ1-4; 10 bases are a match to TRBD1. Germline trimming cut 6 bases from V and 7 bases from J; bases unmatched to any gene: 8. Germline assignment: CDR1 MNHNY and CDR2 SVGAGI (reference sequence). This CDR3 has 15 residues. The CDR3 loop is CASRPGQGRSEKLFF. CDR3 DNA sequence: TGTGCCAGCAGACCGGGACAGGGGAGGAGTGAAAAACTGTTTTTT.

V is TRBV6-1 and J is TRBJ2-7, with TRBD2 as a possible D gene (6 bases). The CDR3 has 13 amino acids. Germline V gene lookup returns CDR1 MNHNS and CDR2 SASEGT. V was clipped by 7 bases and J by 5 bases, with 15 bases between them. This CDR3 reads CASIRRGGDEQYF. DNA of the CDR3: TGTGCCAGCATCCGGAGGGGAGGAGACGAGCAGTACTTC.

This chain links TRBV29-1 with TRBJ1-1; D might be TRBD1 (6 bases). CDR3 length: 13 residues. The germline V gene has CDR1 SQVTM and CDR2 ANQGSEA. Trimming stripped 7 bases from V and 3 bases from J, with 15 bases between. The DNA of the CDR3 is TGCAGCGCTGTGACAGGAATGGACACTGAAGCTTTCTTT. Translating gives CSAVTGMDTEAFF.

This chain joins TRBV19 and TRBJ1-5; D gene uncertain. The germline V gene encodes CDR1 LNHDA and CDR2 SQIVND (reference sequence). Trimming stripped 3 bases from V and 3 bases from J, with 9 bases between. The CDR3 contains 14 residues. The CDR3 reads CASSIDTDNQPQHF. Written as DNA, the CDR3 is TGTGCCAGTAGTATTGACACAGACAATCAGCCCCAGCATTTT.

The chain's CDR3 is CASSQGPGVEEQFF. Here the CDR3 DNA reads TGCGCCAGCAGCCAAGGACCGGGGGTGGAGGAGCAGTTCTTC. The chain uses TRBV4-1 and TRBJ2-1, with D perhaps matching TRBD2 (6 bases). The germline V and J ends were trimmed by 1 base and 10 bases, with 14 bases remaining between them. CDR1 is MGHRA and CDR2 is YSYEKL in the germline V gene. CDR3 length: 14 amino acids.

The chain is built from TRBV5-6 and TRBJ1-2, with 7 bases identical to TRBD1. This CDR3 comprises 13 residues. Germline trimming cut 9 bases from V and 4 bases from J; bases unmatched to any gene: 9. Germline CDR1 SGHDT, CDR2 YYEEEE. Written as DNA, the CDR3 is TGTGCCACCATGACAGGGCCTAGCTATGGCTACACCTTC. It encodes CATMTGPSYGYTF.

This chain uses TRBV15 with TRBJ1-6; D is unresolved. Trimming cost V 5 bases and J 7 bases, with 24 bases left between them. Germline lookup yields CDR1 LNHNV and CDR2 YYDKDF (reference sequence). This CDR3 contains 18 residues. The CDR3, as DNA: TGTGCCACCAGCCTCCCTCCGTTTAGGCAGGTTCTAAATTCACCCCTCCACTTT. Amino acid sequence: CATSLPPFRQVLNSPLHF.

V usage is TRBV10-2 and J usage is TRBJ1-2; maybe TRBD1 (5 bases). The CDR3 runs 11 residues. Germline V CDR1 and CDR2: WSHSY, SAAADI. V lost 7 bases, J lost 12 bases, and 15 bases lay in between. Here the CDR3 reads CASTSGFGNTF. CDR3 nucleotides: TGCGCCAGCACCTCAGGGTTCGGTAACACCTTC.

CDR3 in amino acids: CASSQDTSGPYNEQFF. Written as DNA, the CDR3 is TGTGCCAGCAGCCAAGATACTAGCGGGCCCTACAATGAGCAGTTCTTC. The chain carries TRBV4-2 and TRBJ2-1; 9 bases agree with TRBD2. V lost 0 bases to trimming and J lost 2 bases; unmatched junction nucleotides: 2. The CDR3 contains 16 residues. The germline V gene encodes CDR1 LGHNA and CDR2 YNFKEQ.

This chain joins TRBV6-5 and TRBJ1-6, with 9 bases matching TRBD1. CDR3 length equals 15 residues. J gave up 11 bases and V 0 bases, and 5 bases lay outside the gene matches. In germline, CDR1 is MNHEY, CDR2 SVGAGI. Here the CDR3 DNA reads TGTGCCAGCAGTTACTCAGGACAGGGGCACCCACCCCTCCACTTT. Translating gives CASSYSGQGHPPLHF.

The gene calls are TRBV28 and TRBJ2-5; the match to TRBD1 covers 9 bases. The V segment lost 1 base and the J segment 5 bases; nucleotides outside the gene matches: 5. This CDR3 contains 15 residues. Germline V gene data show CDR1 as MDHEN and CDR2 as SYDVKM. CDR3 residues: CASSLSGTGMETQYF. For the CDR3, the DNA is TGTGCCAGCAGTTTATCCGGGACAGGGATGGAGACCCAGTACTTC.

The rearrangement joins TRBV15 to TRBJ2-7; 8 bases fit TRBD2. Trimming cost V 5 bases and J 1 base; bases outside gene matches: 4. The CDR3 is 14 residues long. Germline CDR1 is LNHNV and CDR2 is YYDKDF (reference sequence). The CDR3 nucleotides are TGTGCCACCAGCCACCGCGGGGGGTCCTACGAGCAGTACTTC. It encodes CATSHRGGSYEQYF.

The rearrangement uses TRBV19 and TRBJ2-2; possible D gene TRBD2, 6 bases. The CDR3 runs 14 residues. Trimming removed 9 bases at V and 1 base at J, with 12 bases between. CDR1 and CDR2 from the germline V gene are LNHDA and SQIVND (reference sequence). This chain's CDR3 is CASSYGGNTGELFF. DNA of the CDR3: TGTGCCAGCTCCTACGGGGGGAACACCGGGGAGCTGTTTTTT.

V and J are TRBV5-6 and TRBJ1-1, with D possibly matching TRBD1 (5 bases). The germline gives CDR1 SGHDT, CDR2 YYEEEE. With 7 bases removed from V and 2 bases from J, the gap between germline ends came to 15 bases. The CDR3 contains 14 residues. The CDR3 spells CASRAQGHNTEAFF. The CDR3 DNA is TGTGCCAGCCGGGCTCAGGGTCACAACACTGAAGCTTTCTTT.

V and J are TRBV7-3 and TRBJ2-3; the D is unclear. Per the germline V gene, CDR1 is SGHTA and CDR2 is FQGTGA. CDR3 length: 17 residues. The ends were cut back, 0 bases at V and 6 bases at J, with 19 bases in the middle. CDR3 amino acids: CASSLTQSRLIGDTQYF. The DNA of the CDR3 is TGTGCCAGCAGCTTAACCCAGAGTAGGTTAATCGGGGATACGCAGTATTTT.

V usage is TRBV6-1 and J usage is TRBJ2-7; maybe TRBD2 (5 bases). The CDR3 length is 14 residues. The V gene lost 1 base and the J gene lost 2 bases, with 9 bases spanning the gap. CDR1 and CDR2 (germline): MNHNS, SASEGT. CDR3 bases: TGTGCCAGCAGTGAAGGAGAGGGCGCCTACGAGCAGTACTTC. Protein: CASSEGEGAYEQYF.

V usage is TRBV4-1 and J usage is TRBJ1-2; TRBD1 matches 7 bases. This CDR3 has 15 residues. V dropped 1 base and J dropped 5; count of bases not matched to a gene: 7. Germline V gives CDR1 MGHRA, CDR2 YSYEKL. CDR3 residues: CASSQAETGRYGYTF. CDR3 sequence (DNA): TGCGCCAGCAGCCAAGCGGAGACAGGGAGGTATGGCTACACCTTC.

V usage is TRBV7-6 and J usage is TRBJ2-1; TRBD2 matches 8 bases. Germline V gene sequence: CDR1 SGHVS, CDR2 FNYEAQ. The CDR3 is made up of 14 amino acids. Trimming took 5 bases from V and 6 from J; bases not matched to a gene: 6. The CDR3 DNA reads TGTGCCAGCAGCGACTCGGGGGGGCCCAATGAGCAGTTCTTC. It yields the protein CASSDSGGPNEQFF.

This chain uses TRBV5-6 with TRBJ2-2, with D perhaps TRBD1 (5 bases). Trimming shortened V by 5 bases and J by 3 bases, and 11 bases separated the two germline ends. The CDR3 spans 14 residues. CDR1 is SGHDT and CDR2 is YYEEEE in the germline V gene. CDR3 coding DNA: TGTGCCAGCAGGACCGACAGCTACACCGGGGAGCTGTTTTTT. Amino acids: CASRTDSYTGELFF.

This chain uses TRBV5-1 with TRBJ2-2, with unresolved D. The length of the CDR3 is 14 residues. Between the trimmed V and J ends, which lost 0 bases and 6 bases, there was a span of 9 bases. Germline CDR1 is SGHRS and CDR2 is YFSETQ. The CDR3, as DNA: TGCGCCAGCAGCTTGGAACGCGGCGCCGGGGAGCTGTTTTTT. The encoded protein is CASSLERGAGELFF. Full variable domain (missing parts from reference TRBV5-1 and TRBJ2-2): KAGVTQTPRYLIKTRGQQVTLSCSPISGHRSVSWYQQTPGQGLQFLFEYFSETQRNKGNFPGRFSGRQFSNSRSEMNVSTLELGDSALYLCASSLERGAGELFFGEGSRLTVL.